This T cell receptor (beta chain) was recovered during a study of OX40 agonist ivuxolimab in advanced cancers. Study-wide context: Patients got intravenous ivuxolimab at 0.01 to 10 mg/kg every 2 weeks.

Points on this clone: Its matching antigen is unknown.

J gave up 0 bases and V 5 bases, and 4 bases lay outside the gene matches. Germline-derived CDR1 and CDR2 are LNHDA and SQIVND (reference sequence). CDR3 length: 15 amino acids. Study results and limitations: The CD4+ and CD8+ T cells in the blood had expanded clonally by week 6 at 0.1 to 3.0 mg/kg. Researchers did not establish what antigens the expanded peripheral T cells target.

Data came from immunoSEQ multiplex PCR; TCRdb stores just in-frame clones and leaves some out. The table has tens of thousands of clones, roughly 90% seen once. This material consisted of CD4+ or CD8+ T cells sorted from blood, taken in a trial of the OX40 agonist ivuxolimab. J is TRBJ1-3 and V is TRBV19; 7 bases are shared with TRBD1. This clonotype was sampled from an adult with an advanced solid tumor such as melanoma, head and neck, liver or kidney cancer. The CDR3 DNA follows: TGTGCCAGTAGTGGGACAGCCACCTCTGGAAACACCATATATTTT. Translated, it gives CASSGTATSGNTIYF.